The 20 T cell receptor beta chains given below trace back to one sample, sequenced in a study of T cells after somatic rescue of genetic block. Only in-frame clones appear in the TCRdb table, and some are missing; sequencing was by immunoSEQ multiplex PCR. The data contain 110,000 or so clones, just over 90% of them singletons. The sequenced sample consisted of peripheral blood mononuclear cells (PBMCs). The receptor set was obtained from a woman younger than 30.

This clone was picked up one time. This rearrangement joins TRBV7-3 to TRBJ2-1, with TRBD2 matching over 8 bases. CDR1 and CDR2 (germline): SGHTA, FQGTGA. This CDR3 contains 16 residues. J lost 8 bases, V lost 4 bases, and 13 bases had no gene match. The CDR3 sequence is CASSSLGSGGVDEQFF. The CDR3 nucleotides are TGTGCCAGCAGCTCCCTGGGAAGCGGGGGCGTTGATGAGCAGTTCTTC.

CDR3: CAWSPQSYGYTF. The DNA for the CDR3 is TGTGCCTGGAGCCCTCAGTCCTATGGCTACACCTTC. The chain is built from TRBV30 and TRBJ1-2; D gene uncertain. The CDR3 contains 12 residues. Trimming cost V 3 bases and J 4 bases, with 9 bases left between them. Germline lookup yields CDR1 GTSNPN and CDR2 SVGIG (reference sequence).

The genes are TRBV11-2 and TRBJ2-7, with 8 bases matching TRBD1. CDR3 length equals 17 residues. The junction had 15 bases not matched to a gene; V was cut back by 4 bases and J by 4 bases. The germline V gene encodes CDR1 SGHAT and CDR2 FQNNGV. CDR3 bases: TGTGCCAGCAGCTCCCTGTTTGGGGCAGGGGGCCTTTACGAGCAGTACTTC. Its protein product is CASSSLFGAGGLYEQYF.

The chain uses TRBV6-5 and TRBJ2-5; TRBD2 matches 8 bases. Germline CDR1 is MNHEY and CDR2 is SVGAGI. The trim removed 5 bases at V and 4 bases at J, leaving 3 bases unmatched. This CDR3 is 13 amino acids long. CDR3 sequence (DNA): TGTGCCAGCAGTGCGGGGGGCGGAGAGACCCAGTACTTC. Translated, it gives CASSAGGGETQYF.

The V call is TRBV19, the J call TRBJ2-3; 9 bases match TRBD2. Germline V gene lookup returns CDR1 LNHDA and CDR2 SQIVND (reference sequence). V lost 3 bases, J lost 4 bases, and 5 bases stayed unmatched. This CDR3 contains 15 residues. Here the CDR3 reads CASSMGGGAADTQYF. The CDR3 DNA sequence: TGTGCCAGTAGTATGGGCGGGGGGGCCGCAGATACGCAGTATTTT.

The chain recombines TRBV4-3 with TRBJ1-3; D not resolved. Trimming stripped 1 base from V and 1 base from J, with 8 bases between. The germline gives CDR1 LGHNA, CDR2 YSLEER. CDR3 size: 15 residues. This CDR3 is CASSQGRSSGNTIYF. For the CDR3, the DNA is TGCGCCAGCAGCCAAGGTAGAAGTTCTGGAAACACCATATATTTT.

This clone was seen just once. This chain joins TRBV28 and TRBJ2-3; 8 bases line up with TRBD2. CDR3 size: 13 residues. Per germline, CDR1 MDHEN and CDR2 SYDVKM. V shed 8 bases, J shed 5 bases, and the junction held 6 bases outside the gene matches. The CDR3 here is CASVGGAVDTQYF. CDR3 DNA: TGTGCCAGCGTCGGGGGGGCGGTAGATACGCAGTATTTT.

The sample holds one count of this clone. This chain uses TRBV11-2 with TRBJ2-3; D could derive from TRBD1 or TRBD2 (5 bases each). The ends were cut back, 4 bases at V and 2 bases at J, with 10 bases in the middle. Germline assignment: CDR1 SGHAT and CDR2 FQNNGV. CDR3 length: 14 residues. The CDR3 loop reads CASSSRDATDTQYF. In DNA, the CDR3 is TGTGCCAGCAGCTCCCGGGACGCCACAGATACGCAGTATTTT.

This chain joins TRBV25-1 and TRBJ1-1, with unresolved D. Germline V gene lookup returns CDR1 MGHDK and CDR2 SYGVNS. The V end was cut by 3 bases, the J end by 3 bases, with 2 bases between. CDR3 length: 11 residues. The CDR3 DNA is TGTGCCAGCAGTGATTACACTGAAGCTTTCTTT. Protein sequence: CASSDYTEAFF.

The rearrangement uses TRBV19 and TRBJ2-7, with TRBD2 as a possible D gene (7 bases). The CDR3 covers 13 residues. Germline V gene sequence: CDR1 LNHDA, CDR2 SQIVND (reference sequence). The CDR3 DNA reads as TGTGCTTCTCGGGGGGCCTCCTCCTACGAGCAGTACTTC. This gives the protein CASRGASSYEQYF.

The chain couples TRBV4-3 to TRBJ2-3; 9 bases agree with TRBD2. The CDR3 consists of 17 residues. From germline, CDR1 is LGHNA and CDR2 YSLEER. The V gene end was trimmed by 0 bases and the J gene end by 1 base; junction bases not matched to a gene: 5. The DNA for the CDR3 is TGCGCCAGCAGCCAAGATAGGGCTAGCGGGGGCACAGATACGCAGTATTTT. As protein: CASSQDRASGGTDTQYF.

This clone has just one count. The chain uses TRBV4-1 and TRBJ2-7; D possibly corresponds to TRBD1 (6 bases). The V gene lost 2 bases and the J gene lost 2 bases, with 10 bases spanning the gap. CDR3 length: 14 residues. Per the germline V gene, CDR1 is MGHRA and CDR2 is YSYEKL. The CDR3 DNA follows: TGCGCCAGCAGCCAACGGGACATAGCCTACGAGCAGTACTTC. Translation gives CASSQRDIAYEQYF.

The genes are TRBV19 and TRBJ1-2; 8 nucleotides line up with TRBD1. Germline trimming cut 6 bases from V and 3 bases from J; bases unmatched to any gene: 6. This CDR3 region has 14 residues. Germline V lookup: CDR1 LNHDA, CDR2 SQIVND (reference sequence). CDR3 amino acids: CASRDTGGHYGYTF. CDR3 coding DNA: TGTGCCAGTAGGGACACAGGGGGTCACTATGGCTACACCTTC.

V and J are TRBV19 and TRBJ1-5, with a weak D call TRBD1 (5 bases). The germline V and J ends were trimmed by 3 bases and 9 bases, with 18 bases remaining between them. Looked up from germline, CDR1 is LNHDA and CDR2 is SQIVND (reference sequence). This CDR3 is 15 amino acids long. CDR3 sequence reads: CASSITRQSIWPQHF. The CDR3 bases are TGTGCCAGTAGTATTACGAGACAGTCAATATGGCCCCAGCATTTT.

This clone showed up just once. The CDR3 protein is CASSQGLSDTSEAFF. The CDR3 DNA sequence: TGCGCCAGCAGCCAAGGGCTATCGGACACTTCGGAAGCTTTCTTT. V gene TRBV4-1 combines with J gene TRBJ1-1, with a weak D call TRBD1 (5 bases). In germline, CDR1 is MGHRA, CDR2 YSYEKL. V was clipped by 1 base and J by 8 bases, with 17 bases between them. This CDR3 spans 15 amino acids.

CDR3 nucleotide sequence: TGCGCCAGCAGCTTGGGAGCGGGCACTGAAGCTTTCTTT. The encoded protein is CASSLGAGTEAFF. This chain joins TRBV5-1 and TRBJ1-1, with unresolved D. This CDR3 region has 13 residues. Trimming stripped 0 bases from V and 4 bases from J, with 7 bases between. Germline CDR1 and CDR2: SGHRS and YFSETQ.

The chain combines TRBV7-9 with TRBJ2-1; no definite D call. V lost 3 bases to trimming and J lost 1 base, with 16 bases between them. The V gene's germline CDR1 is SEHNR and CDR2 FQNEAQ (reference sequence). The CDR3 totals 17 residues. The CDR3 DNA follows: TGTGCCAGCAGCTTGTCGGGCAGGCCAAGGTCCTACAATGAGCAGTTCTTC. Translation: CASSLSGRPRSYNEQFF.

The chain links TRBV30 to TRBJ1-5, with 7 bases matching TRBD1. Germline V gene data show CDR1 as GTSNPN and CDR2 as SVGIG (reference sequence). With V trimmed by 0 bases and J by 6 bases, 5 bases remained unmatched. The CDR3 totals 14 residues. The CDR3 sequence: CAWSVTGDGQPQHF. CDR3 nucleotide sequence: TGTGCCTGGAGTGTTACAGGGGATGGTCAGCCCCAGCATTTT.

J is TRBJ2-3 and V is TRBV11-3, with TRBD2 identical over 9 bases. The CDR3 is 16 residues long. V shed 3 bases, J shed 2 bases, and the junction held 6 bases outside the gene matches. The germline CDR1 and CDR2 sequences are SGHNT and YENEEA. The CDR3 protein is CASSFIAGVTTDTQYF. The DNA of the CDR3 is TGTGCCAGCAGCTTTATAGCGGGGGTGACCACAGATACGCAGTATTTT.

The gene calls are TRBV30 and TRBJ1-2, with D unresolved. The germline gives CDR1 GTSNPN, CDR2 SVGIG (reference sequence). There are 14 residues in the CDR3. Trimming removed 1 base at V and 6 bases at J, with 15 bases between. CDR3 nucleotides: TGTGCCTGGAGTGATTTCGGGGTTTCCCATGGCTACACCTTC. This sequence encodes CAWSDFGVSHGYTF.